The 8 T cell receptor beta chains below all came from one sample that was sequenced in a study of CD8 T cells in Susac syndrome. Random hexamers were used to reverse transcribe about 0.45 to 1 ug of RNA. TCRdb reprocessed the immunoSEQ multiplex PCR reads via MiXCR and lists one record per CDR3 protein. The sample contains roughly 180,000 distinct CDR3 sequences, approximately 96% of which appear only once. The sequenced sample consisted of CD4+ T cells from PBMCs. All receptors come from a human donor in good health.

The chain joins TRBV7-9 to TRBJ2-7; TRBD2 is a possible D gene (6 bases). Germline loops: CDR1 SEHNR, CDR2 FQNEAQ (reference sequence). The CDR3 sequence is 14 residues long. The V gene lost 1 base and the J gene lost 9 bases, with 16 bases spanning the gap. The CDR3 nucleotides read TGTGCCAGCAGCTTAGTCGGTAGCCACGGGGGGCAGTACTTC. Protein product: CASSLVGSHGGQYF.

The CDR3 region has the DNA TGTGCCAGCAGCGTAGGAACCATTCGGGGGGGAATTCGATACACCTTC. Protein: CASSVGTIRGGIRYTF. The chain has TRBV9 and TRBJ1-2; D perhaps matches TRBD1 (5 bases). V was clipped by 0 bases and J by 11 bases, with 23 bases between them. This CDR3 is built from 16 residues. Germline V gene sequence: CDR1 SGDLS, CDR2 YYNGEE.

The V call is TRBV14, the J call TRBJ1-1; unclear D gene. The CDR3 length is 15 residues. Per germline, CDR1 SGHDN and CDR2 FVKESK. Trimming stripped 4 bases from V and 3 bases from J, with 15 bases between. The CDR3 coding sequence is TGTGCCAGCAGCCCCCCATTGAGGAGGGACACTGAAGCTTTCTTT. This codes for CASSPPLRRDTEAFF. The whole variable domain, remainder taken from reference TRBV14 and TRBJ1-1, is EAGVTQFPSHSVIEKGQTVTLRCDPISGHDNLYWYRRVMGKEIKFLLHFVKESKQDESGMPNNRFLAERTGGTYSTLKVQPAELEDSGVYFCASSPPLRRDTEAFFGQGTRLTVV.

The chain recombines TRBV5-1 with TRBJ2-1; 7 bases map to TRBD1. The J segment lost 1 base and the V segment lost 0 bases, leaving 13 bases of the junction unmatched. Looked up from germline, CDR1 is SGHRS and CDR2 is YFSETQ. This CDR3 comprises 19 residues. As DNA, the CDR3 is TGCGCCAGCAGCTTGGTTGCGGGTCAGATACAGGGGTCCTACAATGAGCAGTTCTTC. Its translation: CASSLVAGQIQGSYNEQFF.

The genes are TRBV29-1 and TRBJ2-1; the match to TRBD1 covers 9 bases. The CDR3 runs 14 residues. Losses at the gene ends were 4 bases for V and 7 bases for J; bases not matched to a gene: 8. Germline lookup yields CDR1 SQVTM and CDR2 ANQGSEA. As DNA, the CDR3 is TGCAGCGTTGGGAAACAGGGGGCAGGTAATGAGCAGTTCTTC. Encoded protein: CSVGKQGAGNEQFF.

This chain connects TRBV15 to TRBJ2-7, with 9 bases aligning to TRBD2. CDR3 length equals 15 residues. V was pared by 5 bases and J by 1 base, with 6 bases of the junction left unmatched. CDR1 LNHNV and CDR2 YYDKDF come from the germline V gene (reference sequence). The CDR3 bases are TGTGCCACCAGCCCGACGGGACTAGCTTCCTACGAGCAGTACTTC. Translating gives CATSPTGLASYEQYF. The full variable domain, in which reference TRBV15 and TRBJ2-7 provide the parts outside the CDR3, is DAMVIQNPRYQVTQFGKPVTLSCSQTLNHNVMYWYQQKSSQAPKLLFHYYDKDFNNEADTPDNFQSRRPNTSFCFLDIRSPGLGDTAMYLCATSPTGLASYEQYFGPGTRLTVT.

The chain uses TRBV20-1 and TRBJ1-2; 7 bases fit TRBD1. Trimming took 6 bases from V and 4 from J; bases not matched to a gene: 8. Germline CDR1 reads DFQATT; CDR2 reads SNEGSKA (reference sequence). The CDR3 loop spans 13 amino acids. CDR3 sequence (DNA): TGCAGTGCGGGCAGGGGGTTAGGCTATGGCTACACCTTC. It codes for CSAGRGLGYGYTF.

The chain links TRBV7-2 to TRBJ1-4; TRBD1 matches 8 bases. Germline loops: CDR1 SGHTA, CDR2 FQGNSA. This CDR3 contains 15 residues. The ends lost 5 bases at V and 6 bases at J; junction bases unmatched: 8. The CDR3 loop reads CASSRQGARDEKLFF. The DNA for the CDR3 is TGTGCCAGCAGCCGGCAGGGGGCGCGGGATGAAAAACTGTTTTTT.